This T cell receptor beta chain was recovered during a study of blood T cells in healthy people across ages. A sample-barcoded 5' primer and a J-beta primer mix were used in a second PCR of about 6 to 12 cycles. TCRdb fed the 5' RACE reads into MiXCR, producing one record per CDR3 protein. This sample has under 2,000,000 distinct CDR3 sequences, with 40% to 55% found just once. CDR1 SQVTM and CDR2 ANQGSEA come from the germline V gene. The CDR3 spans 11 residues. V dropped 8 bases and J dropped 3 bases, with 9 bases sitting between them. This TCR was sampled from a woman between 40 and 55 years old in good health. The sample was blood. The chain joins TRBV29-1 to TRBJ2-3, with D unresolved. The CDR3 bases are TGCAGCTCCGCCGGTACAGATACGCAGTATTTT. Protein sequence: CSSAGTDTQYF.